The clone carrying this TCR beta chain was counted a few times. Its matching antigen is unknown. The sample comes from a study of T cells in Graves' hyperthyroidism and ophthalmopathy. Notes on the study in general: A model of 13 V-J features distinguished ophthalmopathy from stable hyperthyroidism.

The investigators amplified TCR beta CDR3 regions from RNA transcripts. HTBI primers were used for first-round RT-PCR of the TCR CDR3. MiXCR, applied by TCRdb to the multiplex PCR reads, yields one record per CDR3 protein. This table holds almost 250,000 distinct CDR3 sequences, over 20% found once. The CDR3 is made up of 14 amino acids. Germline CDR1 SGDLS, CDR2 YYNGEE. V shed 3 bases and J 10 bases; nucleotides not matched to a gene: 6. V is TRBV9 and J is TRBJ1-6; 8 bases match TRBD1. This clonotype was sampled from a woman aged 40 to 50 with Graves' ophthalmopathy. Source material: blood. The CDR3 bases are TGTGCCAGCAGCGCCGAAGACAGGGGCTCACCCCTCCACTTT. Translating it yields CASSAEDRGSPLHF.